This entry lists 14 T cell receptor beta chains sequenced from one sample in a study of shared clonotypes between healthy human individuals. The method was immunoSEQ multiplex PCR; TCRdb's version includes in-frame clones alone and lacks a portion of them. Of about 2.4 million clones listed, 80% to 95% are singletons. The sequenced material came from naive CD4+ T cells from PBMCs. Specified subset: CD45RA+ positively selected. Receptors were obtained from a man aged 18-30 years in good health. Some clones in this sample may be carry-over from other donors' samples.

The CDR3 sequence is CASRLGGVGEKLFF. In DNA, the CDR3 is TGTGCCAGCAGACTAGGCGGGGTGGGCGAAAAACTGTTTTTT. V is TRBV28 and J is TRBJ1-4; D unresolved. Trimming took off 6 bases at V and 8 bases at J, with 16 bases between the two ends. The CDR3 runs to 14 residues. The germline gives CDR1 MDHEN, CDR2 SYDVKM.

This chain connects TRBV7-2 to TRBJ2-2; no firm D call. The CDR3 is 14 residues long. Deletions cut 3 bases from V and 6 bases from J, with 11 bases between. Germline V gene sequence: CDR1 SGHTA, CDR2 FQGNSA. The CDR3 region has the DNA TGTGCCAGCAGCTTTCTCGGCCCCCCCGGGGAGCTGTTTTTT. As protein: CASSFLGPPGELFF. Full variable domain (missing parts from reference TRBV7-2 and TRBJ2-2): GAGVSQSPSNKVTEKGKDVELRCDPISGHTALYWYRQSLGQGLEFLIYFQGNSAPDKSGLPSDRFSAERTGGSVSTLTIQRTQQEDSAVYLCASSFLGPPGELFFGEGSRLTVL.

The chain carries TRBV7-8 and TRBJ1-2, with D hard to call. Germline CDR1 is SGHVS and CDR2 is FQNEAQ. Trimming left V 1 base short and J 7 bases short, with 10 bases between. CDR3 length equals 13 residues. Here the CDR3 DNA reads TGTGCCAGCAGCTTAGTGGGTGTTGGTGGCTACACCTTC. Translation gives CASSLVGVGGYTF. The entire variable domain, with the rest obtained from reference TRBV7-8 and TRBJ1-2, is as follows: GAGVSQSPRYKVAKRGQDVALRCDPISGHVSLFWYQQALGQGPEFLTYFQNEAQLDKSGLPSDRFFAERPEGSVSTLKIQRTQQEDSAVYLCASSLVGVGGYTFGSGTRLTVV.

This chain joins TRBV6-6 and TRBJ2-2; 8 bases match TRBD1. V dropped 6 bases and J dropped 5; count of bases not matched to a gene: 5. The CDR3 spans 14 residues. CDR1 is MNHNY, CDR2 SVGAGI, per germline (reference sequence). The CDR3 nucleotides are TGTGCCAGCAGCCGGGACAGGAGAACCGGGGAGCTGTTTTTT. This codes for CASSRDRRTGELFF.

This chain joins TRBV2 and TRBJ2-2; the D gene is possibly TRBD1 (5 bases). Germline V gives CDR1 SNHLY, CDR2 FYNNEI. V gave up 3 bases and J gave up 7 bases, with 9 bases separating them. This CDR3 is built from 13 residues. DNA of the CDR3: TGTGCCAGCAGTGACCAGGGTTTCGGGGAGCTGTTTTTT. It is translated as CASSDQGFGELFF.

A remark on this clone: At one of its ends the junction is not consistent with the germline gene, which may arise from a read error. Other nucleotide sequences from this sample produce the same CDR3. The chain is built from TRBV6-1 and TRBJ2-2; possibly TRBD2 for D (5 bases). Germline CDR1 is MNHNS and CDR2 is SASEGT. The CDR3 runs to 15 residues. CDR3: CASSEGALGIGELFF. In DNA form, the CDR3 reads TGCGCCAGCAGTGAGGGTGCTTTAGGTATCGGGGAGCTGTTTTTT.

The CDR3 region is CASSLERDTQYF. The CDR3 coding sequence is TGTGCCAGCAGCTTAGAGAGGGATACGCAGTATTTT. The rearrangement joins TRBV11-2 to TRBJ2-3, with D uncertain. This CDR3 contains 12 residues. V was clipped by 0 bases and J by 6 bases, with 4 bases between them. Germline assignment: CDR1 SGHAT and CDR2 FQNNGV. Supplemented by reference TRBV11-2 and TRBJ2-3, the full variable domain reads EAGVAQSPRYKIIEKRQSVAFWCNPISGHATLYWYQQILGQGPKLLIQFQNNGVVDDSQLPKDRFSAERLKGVDSTLKIQPAKLEDSAVYLCASSLERDTQYFGPGTRLTVL.

The CDR3 is CASLKPPGLPTGGNTIYF. In DNA form, the CDR3 reads TGTGCCAGCCTAAAACCACCGGGACTCCCTACGGGGGGAAACACCATATATTTT. This chain connects TRBV19 to TRBJ1-3, with D perhaps matching TRBD1 (5 bases). Trimming stripped 9 bases from V and 4 bases from J, with 28 bases between. The CDR3 extends over 18 amino acids. The germline gives CDR1 LNHDA, CDR2 SQIVND (reference sequence).

The genes are TRBV4-1 and TRBJ2-3; no clear D gene. Germline V lookup: CDR1 MGHRA, CDR2 YSYEKL. The CDR3 is made up of 17 amino acids. Trimming removed 1 base at V and 6 bases at J, with 20 bases between. Here the CDR3 reads CASSQAITLDGRDTQYF. As DNA, the CDR3 is TGCGCCAGCAGCCAAGCTATAACGCTCGACGGCCGGGATACGCAGTATTTT.

The chain carries TRBV13 and TRBJ2-5; D may be TRBD1 or TRBD2 (6 bases each). This CDR3 is 15 amino acids long. V was shortened by 2 bases and J by 5 bases, with 15 bases between the two germline ends. Germline V CDR1 and CDR2: PRHDT, FYEKMQ (reference sequence). The CDR3 nucleotides read TGTGCCAGCAGCTTATTGCCAGGAGGGGGGGAGACCCAGTACTTC. Its protein product is CASSLLPGGGETQYF. The whole variable domain, filled in from reference TRBV13 and TRBJ2-5, reads AAGVIQSPRHLIKEKRETATLKCYPIPRHDTVYWYQQGPGQDPQFLISFYEKMQSDKGSIPDRFSAQQFSDYHSELNMSSLELGDSALYFCASSLLPGGGETQYFGPGTRLLVL.

V is TRBV6-5 and J is TRBJ2-7; 9 bases agree with TRBD1. From germline, CDR1 is MNHEY and CDR2 SVGAGI. The J segment lost 7 bases and the V segment lost 5 bases, leaving 9 bases of the junction unmatched. The CDR3 runs 14 residues. The CDR3 here is CASSRQGVSGEQYF. The CDR3 DNA is TGTGCCAGCAGTCGACAGGGGGTTTCGGGAGAGCAGTACTTC.

For this clone: Compared with germline, one end of the junction differs, possibly owing to a read error. The chain carries TRBV29-1 and TRBJ2-2; the match to TRBD1 covers 7 bases. CDR1 and CDR2 from the germline V gene are SQVTM and ANQGSEA. This CDR3 is 14 amino acids long. CDR3 nucleotide sequence: TGCAGCGTGAAACTTACAGGGGACCCCGTCATTGCTGTTTTT. Translated, it gives CSVKLTGDPVIAVF.

The gene calls are TRBV6-5 and TRBJ1-1; the match to TRBD1 covers 8 bases. The CDR3 contains 13 residues. CDR1 is MNHEY, CDR2 SVGAGI, per germline. V shed 6 bases, J shed 6 bases, and the junction held 6 bases outside the gene matches. The CDR3 coding sequence is TGTGCCAGCAGGTTCAGGGGGCAATCTGAAGCTTTCTTT. As protein: CASRFRGQSEAFF.

This chain connects TRBV7-2 to TRBJ1-3; D not certain. V lost 2 bases and J lost 6, with 11 bases in between. Germline CDR1 reads SGHTA; CDR2 reads FQGNSA. There are 14 residues in the CDR3. CDR3 coding DNA: TGTGCCAGCAGCTTAATGACATTCGAAAACACCATATATTTT. Protein product: CASSLMTFENTIYF.